The 2 T cell receptor beta chains below come from one sample, sequenced in a study of siplizumab effects on memory and regulatory T cells. The assay was immunoSEQ multiplex PCR, and TCRdb's table has in-frame clones only and misses some. Counted here are about 100,000 clones, around 94% occurring once; the ten biggest clones make up 1% to 1.5%. Sequencing was performed on non-Treg CD4+ T cells sorted from blood. Receptors were obtained from a human donor in good health.

The CDR3 DNA follows: TGTGCCAGCAGCCCAGGAGGGGCGGGAGCCCTCAATGAGCAGTTCTTC. Its translation: CASSPGGAGALNEQFF. The J gene is TRBJ2-1, the V gene TRBV9; TRBD2 agrees at 7 bases. The CDR3 is 16 residues long. J lost 6 bases, V lost 4 bases, and 13 bases had no gene match. Germline CDR1 and CDR2: SGDLS and YYNGEE.

The chain combines TRBV5-1 with TRBJ2-5; 10 bases agree with TRBD2. Germline CDR1 reads SGHRS; CDR2 reads YFSETQ. This CDR3 has 16 residues. Trimming cost V 4 bases and J 6 bases; bases outside gene matches: 12. Written as DNA, the CDR3 is TGCGCCAGCAGCCCCTCTAGCGGGAGCTCTTTGAAGACCCAGTACTTC. Its protein product is CASSPSSGSSLKTQYF. The full variable domain, completed using reference TRBV5-1 and TRBJ2-5, is KAGVTQTPRYLIKTRGQQVTLSCSPISGHRSVSWYQQTPGQGLQFLFEYFSETQRNKGNFPGRFSGRQFSNSRSEMNVSTLELGDSALYLCASSPSSGSSLKTQYFGPGTRLLVL.